The rows below give T cell receptor beta chains drawn from one sample of a study of blood T cell repertoires in COVID-19. TCRdb's table, derived via immunoSEQ multiplex PCR, lists solely in-frame clones and lacks some. The table includes approximately 240,000 clones, roughly 87% detected once. The sequenced material came from peripheral blood. These receptors all stem from a young woman who had recovered from COVID-19. Each CDR3 is given with its conserved first and last residue. D genes are given only for firm matches. Only some rows state a clone size, as once, few, many or a class for expanded clones.

D gene	V gene	J gene	clone size	CDR3 protein	CDR3 DNA
NA	TRBV9	TRBJ1-2	few	CASSVDRNYGYTF	TGTGCCAGCAGCGTAGACAGGAACTATGGCTACACCTTC
TRBD2	TRBV30	TRBJ2-7	NA	CAWSPHGLAGGTEQYF	TGTGCCTGGAGTCCCCACGGACTAGCGGGGGGAACGGAGCAGTACTTC
NA	TRBV5-4	TRBJ1-2	NA	CASSLLGGYTF	TGTGCCAGCAGCTTGCTCGGGGGCTACACCTTC
TRBD1	TRBV4-2	TRBJ2-7	NA	CASSRETLTGVSYEQYF	TGTGCCAGCAGCCGAGAAACTCTGACAGGGGTGTCCTACGAGCAGTACTTC
NA	TRBV12-3/TRBV12-4	TRBJ1-2	NA	CASSLSDGGPLTF	TGTGCCAGCAGTTTAAGTGACGGGGGGCCCCTAACCTTC
TRBD2	TRBV4-3	TRBJ2-1	NA	CASSPGLAGGFEQFF	TGCGCCAGCAGCCCGGGACTAGCGGGAGGTTTTGAGCAGTTCTTC
NA	TRBV2	TRBJ1-5	few	CASSVAGRQPQHF	TGTGCCAGCAGTGTGGCAGGGAGGCAGCCCCAGCATTTT
NA	TRBV3-1/TRBV3-2	TRBJ2-3	once	CASSLLSTDTQYF	TGTGCCAGCAGCTTATTAAGCACAGATACGCAGTATTTT
NA	TRBV7-2	TRBJ1-1	NA	CASRGGGIEAFF	TGTGCCAGCAGAGGGGGGGGAATTGAAGCTTTCTTT
NA	TRBV27	TRBJ1-1	NA	CASSLWDFTEAFF	TGTGCCAGCAGTTTATGGGACTTCACTGAAGCTTTCTTT
NA	TRBV5-4	TRBJ1-1	NA	CASSDRGAPGTEAFF	TGTGCCAGCAGCGATCGGGGGGCGCCGGGGACTGAAGCTTTCTTT
NA	TRBV7-2	TRBJ2-3	NA	CASRSGGGTDTQYF	TGTGCCAGCAGATCGGGGGGCGGCACAGATACGCAGTATTTT
TRBD1	TRBV4-1	TRBJ1-2	NA	CASSLVLGDRGGGYTF	TGCGCCAGCAGCCTCGTGCTAGGAGACAGGGGGGGCGGCTACACCTTC
TRBD1	TRBV19	TRBJ1-1	NA	CASSTWTGDTEAFF	TGTGCCAGTAGTACGTGGACAGGGGATACTGAAGCTTTCTTT
TRBD2	TRBV18	TRBJ2-3	NA	CASSPPLAVGTDTQYF	TGTGCCAGCTCACCACCTCTAGCGGTGGGCACAGATACGCAGTATTTT
NA	TRBV6-4	TRBJ2-2	NA	CASSPGAGAITGELFF	TGTGCCAGCAGTCCGGGGGCGGGAGCCATTACCGGGGAGCTGTTTTTT
TRBD1	TRBV30	TRBJ2-7	NA	CAWSRGQGYEQYF	TGTGCCTGGAGTCGCGGACAGGGATACGAGCAGTACTTC
NA	TRBV4-3	TRBJ2-2	once	CASSQDDRDGGELFF	TGCGCCAGCAGCCAAGATGACCGGGATGGAGGGGAGCTGTTTTTT
TRBD1	TRBV15	TRBJ1-3	NA	CATMDRVGHTIYF	TGTGCCACCATGGACAGGGTCGGGCACACCATATATTTT
NA	TRBV29-1	TRBJ2-1	NA	CSVVPDNEQFF	TGCAGCGTTGTCCCCGACAATGAGCAGTTCTTC
TRBD2	TRBV19	TRBJ2-7	NA	CASSIGKTSGSLDEQYF	TGTGCCAGTAGTATTGGGAAAACTAGCGGGAGTCTCGACGAGCAGTACTTC
TRBD2	TRBV19	TRBJ2-2	NA	CASNLLAGDTGELFF	TGTGCCAGTAACCTCCTAGCGGGAGACACCGGGGAGCTGTTTTTT
NA	TRBV4-2	TRBJ2-6	NA	CASSQEPQHSGANVLTF	TGTGCCAGCAGCCAGGAGCCCCAACATTCTGGGGCCAACGTCCTGACTTTC
NA	TRBV5-5	TRBJ1-5	NA	CASSLYRDQPQHF	TGTGCCAGCAGCCTGTACAGGGATCAGCCCCAGCATTTT
NA	TRBV7-9	TRBJ2-1	NA	CASSPPGEHNEQFF	TGTGCCAGCAGCCCACCGGGGGAACACAATGAGCAGTTCTTC
TRBD2	TRBV18	TRBJ2-2	NA	CASSRLAGADTGELFF	TGTGCCAGCTCACGCCTAGCGGGAGCGGACACCGGGGAGCTGTTTTTT
NA	TRBV6-6	TRBJ2-3	NA	CASSYSKSLATDTQYF	TGTGCCAGCAGTTACTCCAAAAGCCTAGCCACAGATACGCAGTATTTT
TRBD1	TRBV19	TRBJ1-5	NA	CASSTGTGRQPQHF	TGTGCCAGTAGTACCGGGACAGGGAGACAGCCCCAGCATTTT
NA	TRBV7-2	TRBJ2-5	once	CASSLQGALGTQYF	TGTGCCAGCAGCTTGCAAGGGGCTTTAGGTACCCAGTACTTC
TRBD2	TRBV6-6	TRBJ2-3	NA	CASEGGPNTDTQYF	TGTGCCAGCGAGGGAGGGCCTAACACAGATACGCAGTATTTT
NA	TRBV4-3	TRBJ1-1	NA	CASSQDLDQGGDTEAFF	TGCGCCAGCAGCCAAGATTTGGACCAAGGAGGGGACACTGAAGCTTTCTTT
NA	TRBV5-4	TRBJ2-7	NA	CASSVGSGEQYF	TGTGCCAGCAGCGTGGGCTCCGGCGAGCAGTACTTC
NA	TRBV7-3	TRBJ2-1	NA	CASQAGGPSNEQFF	TGTGCCAGCCAGGCAGGAGGGCCCTCGAATGAGCAGTTCTTC
TRBD1	TRBV7-9	TRBJ1-2	NA	CASSLESTGSGYTF	TGTGCCAGCAGCTTAGAGTCGACAGGGTCTGGCTACACCTTC
NA	TRBV2	TRBJ2-5	NA	CASTLSQGRGETQYF	TGTGCCAGCACTCTCTCACAGGGACGAGGGGAGACCCAGTACTTC
NA	TRBV13	TRBJ2-3	NA	CASSLGEGGTDTQYF	TGTGCCAGCAGCTTAGGCGAAGGAGGCACAGATACGCAGTATTTT
NA	TRBV12-1	TRBJ2-1	NA	CASSFGTSGRASAYNEQFF	TGTGCCAGCAGCTTCGGGACTAGCGGGAGGGCGTCAGCCTACAATGAGCAGTTCTTC
NA	TRBV7-3	TRBJ2-1	NA	CASSDVGRRGNEQFF	TGTGCCAGCAGCGACGTGGGTAGAAGGGGCAATGAGCAGTTCTTC